Below are 32 T cell receptor beta chains sequenced from a single sample in a study of regulatory T cells in long-lasting Graves disease. Relying on iRepertoire HTBI primers and Arm-PCR of CDR3 regions, the team built TCR beta libraries. Each CDR3 protein is one row after TCRdb ran MiXCR on the multiplex PCR reads. The table records just over 600,000 distinct CDR3 sequences, approximately 15% of them present only once. The sample's time point: newly diagnosed GD, antithyroid drugs for less than 3 months. Extracted PBMC RNA gave rise to the TCR library. These same data were also listed under a study on T cells in Graves' hyperthyroidism and ophthalmopathy.

Sequencing used peripheral blood mononuclear cells (PBMCs), obtained at new diagnosis, from a patient treated with antithyroid drugs. Receptors originate from a woman aged 25 to 45 with Graves disease.

There are many counts of this clonotype. V usage is TRBV7-9 and J usage is TRBJ1-6; the D is unclear. V lost 5 bases and J 9 bases, leaving 14 bases between the germline ends. Germline lookup yields CDR1 SEHNR and CDR2 FQNEAQ (reference sequence). The CDR3 is made up of 14 amino acids. CDR3: CASSSEEAGSPLHF. The CDR3 nucleotides read TGTGCCAGCAGCAGCGAGGAGGCTGGTTCACCCCTCCACTTT.

This chain connects TRBV9 to TRBJ1-5; no definite D call. V dropped 3 bases and J dropped 4 bases, with 8 bases sitting between them. CDR1 SGDLS and CDR2 YYNGEE come from the germline V gene. CDR3 length: 13 residues. The CDR3 DNA sequence: TGTGCCAGCAGCGCCGAAACAAATCAGCCCCAGCATTTT. Translation: CASSAETNQPQHF. The full variable domain, rest sourced from reference TRBV9 and TRBJ1-5, is DSGVTQTPKHLITATGQRVTLRCSPRSGDLSVYWYQQSLDQGLQFLIQYYNGEERAKGNILERFSAQQFPDLHSELNLSSLELGDSALYFCASSAETNQPQHFGDGTRLSIL.

The chain has TRBV29-1 and TRBJ2-1; 11 bases are shared with TRBD2. The germline CDR1 and CDR2 sequences are SQVTM and ANQGSEA. Trimming at V came to 6 bases and at J to 5 bases, leaving 6 bases not matched to a gene. The CDR3 has 14 amino acids. The CDR3 coding sequence is TGCAGCGTGGAGGGACTAGCGGAAAACAATGAGCAGTTCTTC. As protein: CSVEGLAENNEQFF.

The chain carries TRBV18 and TRBJ1-1; D is perhaps TRBD1 (6 bases). The CDR3 totals 14 residues. Germline loops: CDR1 KGHSH, CDR2 LQKENI. Trimming removed 11 bases at V and 1 base at J, with 17 bases between. CDR3 nucleotide sequence: TGTGCCGGCCTACCGGACAGACAGAACACTGAAGCTTTCTTT. It translates to CAGLPDRQNTEAFF.

Comment on this clonotype: This may come from a read error, since a much larger clone is one base off. The chain combines TRBV12-3 or TRBV12-4 with TRBJ2-3; D gene uncertain. The germline V and J ends were trimmed by 8 bases and 7 bases, with 13 bases remaining between them. This CDR3 is 12 amino acids long. The CDR3 loop reads CASGLAVNTQYF. In DNA, the CDR3 is TGTGCCAGCGGCTTAGCCGTGAATACGCAGTATTTT.

This clonotype was observed a handful of times. The rearrangement uses TRBV20-1 and TRBJ2-5; D gene uncertain. The V end lost 6 bases, the J end lost 2 bases, and 13 bases lay between the germline ends. In germline, CDR1 is DFQATT, CDR2 SNEGSKA (reference sequence). This CDR3 region has 13 residues. CDR3 bases: TGCAGTGCAGACCCTGAGGCGCAAGAGACCCAGTACTTC. This translates into CSADPEAQETQYF.

The chain employs TRBV6-1 and TRBJ1-4, with a tentative D call TRBD1 (6 bases). CDR3 length: 13 amino acids. Trimming removed 5 bases at V and 8 bases at J, with 12 bases between. Germline loops: CDR1 MNHNS, CDR2 SASEGT. The CDR3 loop reads CASSRSQGEKLFF. CDR3 nucleotides: TGTGCCAGCAGTAGGTCACAGGGCGAAAAACTGTTTTTT.

This clonotype has a count of ten or more. The chain uses TRBV7-9 and TRBJ2-7; TRBD2 matches at 7 bases. The CDR3 loop spans 14 amino acids. Germline CDR1 reads SEHNR; CDR2 reads FQNEAQ (reference sequence). The V and J ends lost 5 bases and 7 bases, in that order; junction bases with no gene match: 11. In nucleotides, the CDR3 is TGTGCCAGCAGCAGCGGGACCGTCTCCGTGGAGCAGTACTTC. Translation gives CASSSGTVSVEQYF.

There are a few counts of this clonotype. V and J are TRBV12-3 or TRBV12-4 and TRBJ2-7, with 7 bases fitting TRBD2. V was clipped by 3 bases and J by 5 bases; unmatched bases: 7. The CDR3 covers 14 residues. The CDR3 sequence is CASSFSGRRNEQYF. The CDR3 DNA reads TGTGCCAGCAGTTTTTCCGGGAGGAGAAACGAGCAGTACTTC.

V and J are TRBV7-2 and TRBJ1-5; 9 positions agree with TRBD1. Trimming cost V 6 bases and J 3 bases; bases outside gene matches: 9. The CDR3 sequence is 16 residues long. In germline, CDR1 is SGHTA, CDR2 FQGNSA. CDR3 coding DNA: TGTGCCAGCAGGGCAATGGGACAGGGTAACAATCAGCCCCAGCATTTT. This codes for CASRAMGQGNNQPQHF.

The chain couples TRBV28 to TRBJ2-7; perhaps TRBD2 as D (6 bases). Germline V CDR1 and CDR2: MDHEN, SYDVKM. The V end was cut by 3 bases, the J end by 2 bases, with 11 bases between. The CDR3 contains 14 residues. CDR3: CASSFFLAPYEQYF. In DNA, the CDR3 is TGTGCCAGCAGTTTTTTCCTAGCGCCCTACGAGCAGTACTTC.

The V gene is TRBV27, the J gene TRBJ2-7; a possible D gene is TRBD1 (6 bases). The V and J ends lost 0 bases and 9 bases respectively, with 12 bases between them. The CDR3 consists of 13 residues. The germline V gene has CDR1 MNHEY and CDR2 SMNVEV (reference sequence). The CDR3 reads CASSLSWDTRQYF. The CDR3 DNA reads TGTGCCAGCAGTTTATCGTGGGACACCCGGCAGTACTTC.

The V and J genes are TRBV20-1 and TRBJ2-3; 7 nucleotides align to TRBD2. Germline assignment: CDR1 DFQATT and CDR2 SNEGSKA (reference sequence). There are 15 residues in the CDR3. V lost 5 bases and J lost 6; bases outside the gene matches: 14. CDR3 sequence: CSARGRLARADTQYF. CDR3 nucleotides: TGCAGTGCTCGCGGAAGACTAGCCCGGGCGGATACGCAGTATTTT.

The chain uses TRBV6-9 and TRBJ2-2; no reliable D call. V was clipped by 3 bases and J by 7 bases, with 6 bases between them. The CDR3 has 12 residues. Looked up from germline, CDR1 is MNHGY and CDR2 is SVAAGI. The DNA of the CDR3 is TGTGCCAGCAGTTACGGCTACGGGGAGCTGTTTTTT. It yields the protein CASSYGYGELFF.

As for this clonotype: A much larger clone sits a single nucleotide away, making a read error possible. The chain recombines TRBV3-1 with TRBJ1-2; D gene unclear. Germline V CDR1 and CDR2: LGHDT, YNNKEL (reference sequence). This CDR3 contains 12 residues. The CDR3 nucleotides are TGTACCAGCAGCCAAGCTGTGGATGGCTACACCTTC. Translation: CTSSQAVDGYTF.

This clonotype was counted a few times. This sequence joins TRBV5-1 and TRBJ2-3; tentatively, D is TRBD2 (6 bases). Trimming took 5 bases from V and 5 from J, leaving 12 bases between them. The CDR3 has 13 amino acids. Germline CDR1 and CDR2: SGHRS and YFSETQ. DNA for the CDR3: TGCGCCAGCAGTGGAGGGGAGCGAGATACGCAGTATTTT. Protein sequence: CASSGGERDTQYF.

In this sample, this clonotype turned up many times. The chain employs TRBV12-3 or TRBV12-4 and TRBJ1-2; D uncertain. Trimming took 6 bases from V and 0 from J, leaving 11 bases between them. The CDR3 length is 14 residues. CDR3 region: CASSSINPNYGYTF. The CDR3 DNA reads as TGTGCCAGCAGCTCCATTAACCCTAACTATGGCTACACCTTC.

The J gene is TRBJ2-7, the V gene TRBV7-6; 9 positions match TRBD2. V lost 1 base, J lost 5 bases, and 6 bases stayed unmatched. Germline V gene data show CDR1 as SGHVS and CDR2 as FNYEAQ. The CDR3 consists of 15 residues. In DNA, the CDR3 is TGTGCCAGCAGCTTAGGTTGGCGGGAGGGCGACGAGCAGTACTTC. It is translated as CASSLGWREGDEQYF.

Written as DNA, the CDR3 is TGCAGTGCGCGGTCTAGCGGGGGATTCTACGAGCAGTACTTC. Translation: CSARSSGGFYEQYF. The genes are TRBV20-1 and TRBJ2-7, with TRBD2 matching 10 bases. This CDR3 region has 14 residues. CDR1 and CDR2 (germline): DFQATT, SNEGSKA (reference sequence). Germline trimming cut 6 bases from V and 3 bases from J; bases unmatched to any gene: 8.

V usage is TRBV20-1 and J usage is TRBJ2-2; the D gene is possibly TRBD2 (6 bases). With 3 bases removed from V and 4 bases from J, the gap between germline ends came to 12 bases. Germline loops: CDR1 DFQATT, CDR2 SNEGSKA (reference sequence). The CDR3 contains 14 residues. For the CDR3, the DNA is TGCAGTGCTAGGCGGGACCCCTCCACCGGGGAGCTGTTTTTT. Amino acid sequence: CSARRDPSTGELFF.

This clonotype was detected many times. The chain uses TRBV2 and TRBJ1-5, with D uncertain. Germline-derived CDR1 and CDR2 are SNHLY and FYNNEI. Trimming left V 8 bases short and J 8 bases short, with 7 bases between. This CDR3 has 10 amino acids. The CDR3 DNA reads TGTGCCAGCGCATTGGAGCCCCAGCATTTT. It translates to CASALEPQHF.

This clonotype was seen only a few times. A much more abundant neighbour one base away suggests this may be a read error. V is TRBV28 and J is TRBJ2-7; D is unclear. Germline values: CDR1 MDHEN, CDR2 SYDVKM. The CDR3 runs to 12 residues. V lost 11 bases, J lost 3 bases, and 14 bases lay in between. The CDR3 region has the DNA TGTGCCGGCAATTCCCCCCTCTACGAGCAGTACTTC. Protein: CAGNSPLYEQYF.

This clonotype came up many times. This chain links TRBV18 with TRBJ1-1; 7 positions agree with TRBD1. Germline V lookup: CDR1 KGHSH, CDR2 LQKENI. The CDR3 contains 15 residues. With 2 bases clipped from V and 3 bases from J, the junction kept 6 bases outside the gene matches. CDR3 sequence reads: CASSPSQGKYTEAFF. The CDR3 DNA is TGTGCCAGCTCACCATCACAGGGGAAGTACACTGAAGCTTTCTTT.

This chain uses TRBV12-5 with TRBJ2-7; a possible D gene is TRBD1 (6 bases). V lost 0 bases and J 0 bases, leaving 12 bases between the germline ends. Germline V gene lookup returns CDR1 LGHNT and CDR2 FRNRAP. The CDR3 length is 16 residues. As DNA, the CDR3 is TGTGCTAGTGGTTTGGTACAGGGTCCCAGCTCCTACGAGCAGTACTTC. Its translation is CASGLVQGPSSYEQYF. The full variable domain, with the rest looked up from reference TRBV12-5 and TRBJ2-7, is DARVTQTPRHKVTEMGQEVTMRCQPILGHNTVFWYRQTMMQGLELLAYFRNRAPLDDSGMPKDRFSAEMPDATLATLKIQPSEPRDSAVYFCASGLVQGPSSYEQYFGPGTRLTVT.

This clonotype showed up just a few times. The rearrangement links TRBV9 to TRBJ1-4; 11 nucleotides line up with TRBD1. The germline V gene has CDR1 SGDLS and CDR2 YYNGEE. The CDR3 totals 16 residues. V was clipped by 1 base and J by 8 bases; unmatched bases: 7. The CDR3 reads CASSVSGTGGGEKLFF. CDR3 DNA sequence: TGTGCCAGCAGCGTAAGCGGGACAGGGGGAGGCGAAAAACTGTTTTTT.

This clonotype was found many times. This rearrangement joins TRBV28 to TRBJ2-5, with 7 nucleotides matching TRBD2. There are 18 residues in the CDR3. Germline V gene data show CDR1 as MDHEN and CDR2 as SYDVKM. With V trimmed by 6 bases and J by 5 bases, 21 bases remained unmatched. In DNA form, the CDR3 reads TGTGCCAGCAGCTCTCCTGGGACCGGCGGGAGAACCGGGGAGACCCAGTACTTC. Translated: CASSSPGTGGRTGETQYF.

The genes are TRBV5-1 and TRBJ1-2, with D tentatively TRBD1 (5 bases). Deletions cut 4 bases from V and 4 bases from J, with 11 bases between. This CDR3 comprises 13 residues. The germline CDR1 and CDR2 sequences are SGHRS and YFSETQ. CDR3 residues: CASSLGDGYGYTF. The CDR3 bases are TGCGCCAGCAGCCTGGGGGACGGCTATGGCTACACCTTC.

This clonotype came up a few times. This rearrangement joins TRBV15 to TRBJ2-5; D may be TRBD1 or TRBD2 (6 bases each). This CDR3 is built from 14 residues. V was cut by 4 bases and J by 6 bases, with 15 bases left in between. Germline values: CDR1 LNHNV, CDR2 YYDKDF (reference sequence). Written as DNA, the CDR3 is TGTGCCACCAGCAAGGGGGGTACGCGAAAGACCCAGTACTTC. Translation: CATSKGGTRKTQYF. Complete variable domain (other parts from reference TRBV15 and TRBJ2-5): DAMVIQNPRYQVTQFGKPVTLSCSQTLNHNVMYWYQQKSSQAPKLLFHYYDKDFNNEADTPDNFQSRRPNTSFCFLDIRSPGLGDTAMYLCATSKGGTRKTQYFGPGTRLLVL.

This clonotype was picked up many times. The chain uses TRBV6-1 and TRBJ1-1, with D perhaps matching TRBD1 (5 bases). Trimming shortened V by 4 bases and J by 11 bases, and 17 bases separated the two germline ends. The CDR3 is made up of 13 amino acids. Germline CDR1 MNHNS, CDR2 SASEGT. In nucleotides, the CDR3 is TGTGCCAGCAGTGGGGGACGGGAGTGGGGGGCTTTCTTT. Amino acids: CASSGGREWGAFF.

This clonotype was recorded many times. The chain recombines TRBV12-3 or TRBV12-4 with TRBJ2-7, with D possibly being TRBD1 or TRBD2 (5 bases each). The CDR3 spans 11 residues. The V end lost 6 bases, the J end lost 7 bases, and 10 bases lay between the germline ends. In nucleotides, the CDR3 is TGTGCCAGCAGCTCCTGGGGGGAGCAGTACTTC. Translating gives CASSSWGEQYF.

The chain has TRBV6-9 and TRBJ2-5; D is unclear. Trimming took off 4 bases at V and 5 bases at J, with 20 bases between the two ends. This CDR3 comprises 16 residues. Germline lookup yields CDR1 MNHGY and CDR2 SVAAGI. CDR3 in DNA: TGTGCCAGCAGTTCGGAGAAGGGTTGGGGTGGGGAGACCCAGTACTTC. Residues: CASSSEKGWGGETQYF.

The chain recombines TRBV6-2 or TRBV6-3 with TRBJ2-1; no reliable D call. In germline, CDR1 is MNHEY, CDR2 SVGEGT. V lost 10 bases, J lost 7 bases, and 20 bases lay in between. The CDR3 runs 14 residues. The CDR3 reads CATRTKRQTNEQFF. The CDR3 bases are TGTGCCACAAGAACGAAGCGTCAGACTAATGAGCAGTTCTTC.